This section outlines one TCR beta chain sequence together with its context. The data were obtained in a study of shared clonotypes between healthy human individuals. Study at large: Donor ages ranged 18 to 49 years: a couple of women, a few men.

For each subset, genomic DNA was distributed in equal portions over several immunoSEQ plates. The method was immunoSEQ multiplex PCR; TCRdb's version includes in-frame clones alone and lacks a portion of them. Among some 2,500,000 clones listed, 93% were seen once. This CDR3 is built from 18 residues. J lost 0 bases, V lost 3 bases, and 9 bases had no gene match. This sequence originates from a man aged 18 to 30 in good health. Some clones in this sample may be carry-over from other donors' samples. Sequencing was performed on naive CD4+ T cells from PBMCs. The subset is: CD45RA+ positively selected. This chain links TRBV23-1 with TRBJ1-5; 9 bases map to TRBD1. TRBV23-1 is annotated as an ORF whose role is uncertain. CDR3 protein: CASSQDDWDRDSNQPQHF. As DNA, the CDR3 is TGCGCCAGCAGTCAGGATGACTGGGACAGGGATAGCAATCAGCCCCAGCATTTT.